Below are 14 T cell receptor beta chains sequenced from a single sample in a study of T cell responses to AZD1222 COVID-19 vaccine. The protocol was immunoSEQ multiplex PCR, while the TCRdb copy is restricted to in-frame clones and leaves out a portion. The data contain 150,000 or so clones, around 94% of them singletons. The starting material was peripheral blood, obtained 28 days after the second AZD1222 dose. These receptor sequences come from an adult who received the AZD1222 COVID-19 vaccine.

The chain combines TRBV27 with TRBJ1-2; TRBD1 agrees at 9 bases. The CDR3 runs to 15 residues. Germline CDR1 is MNHEY and CDR2 is SMNVEV (reference sequence). The V segment lost 6 bases and the J segment 2 bases; nucleotides outside the gene matches: 7. CDR3 DNA: TGTGCCAGCAGCCAGAAGACAGGGGGGAACTATGGCTACACCTTC. Translated: CASSQKTGGNYGYTF.

The chain is built from TRBV4-3 and TRBJ1-2; 11 bases agree with TRBD1. The V and J ends lost 4 bases and 4 bases, in that order; junction bases with no gene match: 2. The length of the CDR3 is 14 residues. Looked up from germline, CDR1 is LGHNA and CDR2 is YSLEER. Written as DNA, the CDR3 is TGCGCCAGCAGCCCGGGACAGGGGGGCTATGGCTACACCTTC. Its translation: CASSPGQGGYGYTF.

The chain is built from TRBV2 and TRBJ2-7, with a weak D call TRBD1 (7 bases). The CDR3 length is 15 residues. The V end lost 3 bases, the J end lost 3 bases, and 15 bases lay between the germline ends. Germline CDR1 and CDR2: SNHLY and FYNNEI. This chain's CDR3 is CASSEEGTALYEQYF. CDR3 DNA: TGTGCCAGCAGTGAGGAGGGGACAGCCCTCTACGAGCAGTACTTC. The full variable domain, in which reference TRBV2 and TRBJ2-7 provide the parts outside the CDR3, is EPEVTQTPSHQVTQMGQEVILRCVPISNHLYFYWYRQILGQKVEFLVSFYNNEISEKSEIFDDQFSVERPDGSNFTLKIRSTKLEDSAMYFCASSEEGTALYEQYFGPGTRLTVT.

The chain employs TRBV6-5 and TRBJ1-6; D unresolved. The CDR3 runs to 14 residues. Germline lookup yields CDR1 MNHEY and CDR2 SVGAGI. V was clipped by 6 bases and J by 9 bases, with 15 bases between them. The CDR3 reads CASSLDGRGSPLHF. The CDR3 region has the DNA TGTGCCAGCAGCCTGGACGGACGGGGTTCACCCCTCCACTTT.

The table lists this clone with a few counts. The gene calls are TRBV11-3 and TRBJ2-7, with 9 bases aligning to TRBD2. The germline V gene has CDR1 SGHNT and CDR2 YENEEA. V gave up 4 bases and J gave up 0 bases; unmatched junction bases: 1. The CDR3 is 14 amino acids. The CDR3 bases are TGTGCCAGCAGCTCTAGCGGGATCTCCTACGAGCAGTACTTC. Translating it yields CASSSSGISYEQYF.

The V gene is TRBV13, the J gene TRBJ2-1; 7 bases align to TRBD2. With V trimmed by 1 base and J by 7 bases, 25 bases remained unmatched. This CDR3 is 21 amino acids long. Germline CDR1 and CDR2: PRHDT and FYEKMQ (reference sequence). The CDR3 sequence is CASSLDLVVEAGRELVNEQFF. The DNA of the CDR3 is TGTGCCAGCAGCTTAGATTTGGTGGTAGAGGCCGGGCGGGAGCTAGTGAATGAGCAGTTCTTC.

This clone was seen just once. V and J are TRBV19 and TRBJ2-2, with a weak D call TRBD1 (6 bases). Germline assignment: CDR1 LNHDA and CDR2 SQIVND (reference sequence). The CDR3 is 15 amino acids. V dropped 3 bases and J dropped 2 bases, with 10 bases sitting between them. CDR3 in DNA: TGTGCCAGTAGTATGGAACAGGGTAACACCGGGGAGCTGTTTTTT. Encoded protein: CASSMEQGNTGELFF.

This clone occurred once. This chain connects TRBV2 to TRBJ2-2; 8 positions agree with TRBD1. V was clipped by 4 bases and J by 13 bases; unmatched bases: 14. The CDR3 totals 15 residues. From germline, CDR1 is SNHLY and CDR2 FYNNEI. The CDR3 coding sequence is TGTGCCAGCAGTGTCGGGACAGGCCGGGCGTTCTCGCTGTTTTTT. Protein: CASSVGTGRAFSLFF.

This clone was observed once. This chain connects TRBV7-8 to TRBJ2-1; perhaps D is TRBD1 or TRBD2 (6 bases each). Between the trimmed V and J ends, which lost 5 bases and 8 bases, there was a span of 22 bases. The CDR3 has 16 residues. Germline V gene lookup returns CDR1 SGHVS and CDR2 FQNEAQ. In DNA form, the CDR3 reads TGTGCCAGCAGCCACTGGCTTGCGGGACACCCAGATGAGCAGTTCTTC. Its protein product is CASSHWLAGHPDEQFF.

The chain joins TRBV2 to TRBJ1-1; D not certain. The CDR3 contains 12 residues. V was trimmed by 4 bases and J by 5 bases, leaving 8 bases between them. Germline assignment: CDR1 SNHLY and CDR2 FYNNEI. As DNA, the CDR3 is TGTGCCAGCAGTGGGGCGGGGACTGAAGCTTTCTTT. Translating it yields CASSGAGTEAFF.

This clone was recorded only once. This chain joins TRBV11-3 and TRBJ2-1, with no clear D. From germline, CDR1 is SGHNT and CDR2 YENEEA. V shed 1 base and J shed 10 bases, with 29 bases lying between them. The CDR3 consists of 19 residues. DNA for the CDR3: TGTGCCAGCAGCTTAGGTTGGGCGTCTTTGGGGTATGGCTGGATAGAGCAGTTCTTC. This encodes CASSLGWASLGYGWIEQFF.

The table lists this clone with a count of one. The chain employs TRBV29-1 and TRBJ2-5; D possibly matches TRBD1 or TRBD2 (5 bases each). V lost 6 bases to trimming and J lost 3 bases, with 20 bases between them. CDR1 is SQVTM and CDR2 is ANQGSEA in the germline V gene. The CDR3 runs 15 residues. The CDR3 DNA sequence: TGCAGCGTGGCCGGGACCCCCTCCAGGGAAGAGACCCAGTACTTC. The encoded protein is CSVAGTPSREETQYF.

V is TRBV24-1 and J is TRBJ2-2, with D unresolved. CDR1 and CDR2 from the germline V gene are KGHDR and SFDVKD. The CDR3 covers 14 residues. Trimming left V 3 bases short and J 4 bases short, with 8 bases between. The CDR3 reads CATSDPRSTGELFF. The DNA for the CDR3 is TGTGCCACCAGTGATCCGAGGAGCACCGGGGAGCTGTTTTTT.

The CDR3 nucleotides read TGTGCCAGCAGCTTAATGGGCACTGAAGCTTTCTTT. It yields the protein CASSLMGTEAFF. The V gene is TRBV7-9, the J gene TRBJ1-1; D is undetermined. Trimming pared 2 bases from V and 4 bases from J, leaving 5 bases between. The CDR3 runs 12 residues. The germline V gene has CDR1 SEHNR and CDR2 FQNEAQ (reference sequence). Filled out from reference TRBV7-9 and TRBJ1-1, the complete variable domain reads DTGVSQNPRHKITKRGQNVTFRCDPISEHNRLYWYRQTLGQGPEFLTYFQNEAQLEKSRLLSDRFSAERPKGSFSTLEIQRTEQGDSAMYLCASSLMGTEAFFGQGTRLTVV.